The 6 T cell receptor beta chains listed next were all sequenced from one sample in a study of T cell repertoires in cytomegalovirus infection. TCRdb re-called the reads through MiXCR, storing one row per CDR3 protein. Here the sample spans roughly 190,000 distinct CDR3 sequences, 9.5% being singletons. Sequencing was performed on PBMCs. The receptor source for this set is a human donor in good health (CMV status not recorded). Some clones in this sample may be carry-over from other donors' samples.

This chain joins TRBV29-1 and TRBJ1-1; D is unresolved. Between the trimmed V and J ends, which lost 3 bases and 4 bases, there was a span of 18 bases. From germline, CDR1 is SQVTM and CDR2 ANQGSEA. The CDR3 loop spans 15 amino acids. As DNA, the CDR3 is TGCAGCGTTGATTCACGGGAGGGCGTCGGCACTGAAGCTTTCTTT. Translated: CSVDSREGVGTEAFF.

There are a few counts of this clonotype. The chain joins TRBV2 to TRBJ1-2; D is uncertain. V lost 7 bases and J lost 6, with 18 bases in between. This CDR3 is built from 14 residues. Germline V CDR1 and CDR2: SNHLY, FYNNEI. The CDR3 DNA reads as TGTGCCAGCACCTCCCTCGGGAAAAACAATGGCTACACCTTC. Its translation is CASTSLGKNNGYTF.

This clonotype was recorded many times. The CDR3 DNA reads as TGTGCCAGCAGTGCATGGACAGGCGGAGGGGGCAATCAGCCCCAGCATTTT. It translates to CASSAWTGGGGNQPQHF. V usage is TRBV28 and J usage is TRBJ1-5; 7 bases agree with TRBD1. Germline values: CDR1 MDHEN, CDR2 SYDVKM. The CDR3 loop spans 17 amino acids. Germline trimming cut 5 bases from V and 2 bases from J; bases unmatched to any gene: 12.

The rearrangement joins TRBV4-2 to TRBJ1-5; D unresolved. The V end lost 3 bases, the J end lost 3 bases, and 12 bases lay between the germline ends. CDR1 LGHNA and CDR2 YNFKEQ come from the germline V gene. CDR3 size: 15 residues. The CDR3 spells CASSQDGAFNQPQHF. CDR3 nucleotide sequence: TGTGCCAGCAGCCAGGACGGAGCCTTCAATCAGCCCCAGCATTTT.

V usage is TRBV19 and J usage is TRBJ1-1; unclear D gene. V lost 5 bases, J lost 2 bases, and 9 bases lay in between. This CDR3 has 13 residues. Germline V gene sequence: CDR1 LNHDA, CDR2 SQIVND (reference sequence). The CDR3 reads CASSSQINTEAFF. The DNA of the CDR3 is TGTGCCAGTAGTTCCCAAATCAACACTGAAGCTTTCTTT.

This clonotype has ten or more counts. Here the CDR3 DNA reads TGTGCCAGCAGCCACAGGGGGCTAGAGACCCAGTACTTC. Its translation: CASSHRGLETQYF. The rearrangement uses TRBV7-2 and TRBJ2-5; 9 bases fit TRBD1. The length of the CDR3 is 13 residues. Germline lookup yields CDR1 SGHTA and CDR2 FQGNSA. The V segment lost 5 bases and the J segment 4 bases; nucleotides outside the gene matches: 2.